The 20 T cell receptor beta chains reported below all come from one sample, sequenced in a study of beta chain features in type 1 diabetes (dated by TCRdb to the late 2010s). The library was generated by the immunoSEQ multiplex PCR assay. The High Capacity cDNA Reverse Transcription Kit was used to reverse transcribe all of the isolated RNA, meaning that expressed TCRB transcripts were what got sequenced. Held by TCRdb, this immuneACCESS table contains in-frame sequences only and omits some clones. Under half of the omission traces to an unresolved V gene where checked; the cause of the rest is unknown. The sample includes a few hundred thousand clones, with more than 12% observed a single time. The ten largest make up approximately 0.02% of the sample. The sample was naive CD4+ T cells from blood. The sample's cell subset or site, from its label and the paper: true naive CD4+ T cells. The receptors originated from a woman between 18 and 29 years old in good health.

J is TRBJ1-1 and V is TRBV18; TRBD1 agrees at 9 bases. This CDR3 comprises 15 residues. The trim removed 3 bases at V and 4 bases at J, leaving 6 bases unmatched. The germline CDR1 and CDR2 sequences are KGHSH and LQKENI. CDR3 sequence: CASSPVGTGITEAFF. The CDR3 coding sequence is TGTGCCAGCTCACCCGTCGGGACAGGGATCACTGAAGCTTTCTTT.

This chain links TRBV28 with TRBJ2-6; TRBD1 is a possible D gene (6 bases). The germline V gene encodes CDR1 MDHEN and CDR2 SYDVKM. CDR3 length: 17 residues. V lost 4 bases to trimming and J lost 2 bases, with 15 bases between them. The DNA for the CDR3 is TGTGCCAGCAGTTCCGGGGACACCGGGGCTGGGGCCAACGTCCTGACTTTC. Its translation: CASSSGDTGAGANVLTF.

The sample holds a few counts of this clone. The chain combines TRBV29-1 with TRBJ2-5; 13 positions agree with TRBD2. V was clipped by 6 bases and J by 11 bases; unmatched bases: 9. The length of the CDR3 is 13 residues. Germline CDR1 and CDR2: SQVTM and ANQGSEA. The CDR3 sequence: CSVGLAGVREQYF. The DNA of the CDR3 is TGCAGCGTCGGACTAGCGGGAGTTCGGGAGCAGTACTTC.

The chain links TRBV7-9 to TRBJ1-1, with D possibly being TRBD1 (5 bases). Germline CDR1 and CDR2: SEHNR and FQNEAQ (reference sequence). V was pared by 1 base and J by 4 bases, with 16 bases between. This CDR3 has 16 amino acids. CDR3: CASSLGQGVSVTEAFF. CDR3 coding DNA: TGTGCCAGCAGCTTAGGCCAGGGCGTATCTGTCACTGAAGCTTTCTTT.

V gene TRBV7-9 combines with J gene TRBJ2-1; TRBD2 matches at 12 bases. In germline, CDR1 is SEHNR, CDR2 FQNEAQ (reference sequence). After removal of 6 bases from V and 8 bases from J, the junction contained 5 bases not matched to a gene. The CDR3 is 14 amino acids. The CDR3 DNA is TGTGCCAGCAGATCGACTAGCGGGAGCTATGAGCAGTTCTTC. Protein product: CASRSTSGSYEQFF.

This clone came up a few times. The rearrangement uses TRBV19 and TRBJ1-2, with 7 bases identical to TRBD1. The trim removed 7 bases at V and 4 bases at J, leaving 6 bases unmatched. CDR3 size: 13 residues. The germline V gene has CDR1 LNHDA and CDR2 SQIVND (reference sequence). The CDR3 sequence is CASTQTGTYGYTF. Here the CDR3 DNA reads TGTGCCAGTACCCAGACAGGGACCTATGGCTACACCTTC.

The chain couples TRBV30 to TRBJ2-4; D is perhaps TRBD2 (5 bases). The V end lost 3 bases, the J end lost 3 bases, and 12 bases lay between the germline ends. This CDR3 has 14 amino acids. Per the germline V gene, CDR1 is GTSNPN and CDR2 is SVGIG (reference sequence). Here the CDR3 DNA reads TGTGCCTGGAGCCGGATGGGGAGCAAAAACATTCAGTACTTC. This encodes CAWSRMGSKNIQYF.

The table lists this clone with a few counts. The rearrangement joins TRBV18 to TRBJ1-5, with a tentative D call TRBD1 (6 bases). The CDR3 contains 15 residues. V shed 1 base and J shed 6 bases, with 13 bases lying between them. Germline CDR1 reads KGHSH; CDR2 reads LQKENI. Here the CDR3 reads CASSPREGGSQPQHF. The DNA of the CDR3 is TGTGCCAGCTCACCACGGGAGGGGGGAAGTCAGCCCCAGCATTTT. Full variable domain (remainder filled in from reference TRBV18 and TRBJ1-5): NAGVMQNPRHLVRRRGQEARLRCSPMKGHSHVYWYRQLPEEGLKFMVYLQKENIIDESGMPKERFSAEFPKEGPSILRIQQVVRGDSAAYFCASSPREGGSQPQHFGDGTRLSIL.

The chain recombines TRBV28 with TRBJ1-2; D unresolved. The CDR3 sequence is 14 residues long. Trimming left V 6 bases short and J 5 bases short, with 16 bases between. Looked up from germline, CDR1 is MDHEN and CDR2 is SYDVKM. CDR3 sequence: CASSPPQAAYGYTF. In DNA form, the CDR3 reads TGTGCCAGCAGCCCTCCCCAGGCAGCTTATGGCTACACCTTC.

This chain connects TRBV18 to TRBJ1-1; the D gene is possibly TRBD1 (6 bases). Germline CDR1 KGHSH, CDR2 LQKENI. CDR3 length: 14 residues. Trimming took off 4 bases at V and 6 bases at J, with 15 bases between the two ends. CDR3 sequence: CASSQGRGASEAFF. CDR3 nucleotide sequence: TGTGCCAGCTCACAGGGACGGGGGGCTTCTGAAGCTTTCTTT.

The V gene is TRBV6-5, the J gene TRBJ2-3; D possibly corresponds to TRBD2 (5 bases). Germline lookup yields CDR1 MNHEY and CDR2 SVGAGI. The CDR3 is 16 residues long. V was clipped by 4 bases and J by 1 base, with 15 bases between them. CDR3 sequence reads: CASSSSGGPRTDTQYF. The CDR3 DNA sequence: TGTGCCAGCAGTTCCTCCGGAGGACCCCGCACAGATACGCAGTATTTT.

The rearrangement uses TRBV7-8 and TRBJ2-5, with 13 positions matching TRBD2. In germline, CDR1 is SGHVS, CDR2 FQNEAQ. The CDR3 is 18 residues long. V gave up 1 base and J gave up 0 bases; unmatched junction bases: 5. CDR3 in amino acids: CASSLVQLAGGYQETQYF. CDR3 coding DNA: TGTGCCAGCAGCTTAGTGCAACTAGCGGGAGGGTACCAAGAGACCCAGTACTTC.

This clone was counted a few times. The V and J genes are TRBV30 and TRBJ2-1, with D perhaps matching TRBD2 (6 bases). Germline CDR1 GTSNPN, CDR2 SVGIG (reference sequence). V gave up 3 bases and J gave up 6 bases, with 21 bases separating them. The CDR3 has 16 residues. CDR3 residues: CAWSSEAGTVLNEQFF. DNA for the CDR3: TGTGCCTGGAGCTCCGAGGCGGGGACGGTCCTCAATGAGCAGTTCTTC.

This clone was counted between two and nine times. This chain links TRBV27 with TRBJ2-7; D perhaps matches TRBD1 (6 bases). Trimming took 7 bases from V and 6 from J, leaving 19 bases between them. The CDR3 has 14 residues. Germline CDR1 and CDR2: MNHEY and SMNVEV (reference sequence). The CDR3 DNA reads as TGTGCCAGCAAGGCCGACAGGACGCCGCGCGAGCAGTACTTC. This codes for CASKADRTPREQYF.

This clone was detected only a few times. This chain connects TRBV5-1 to TRBJ2-7; 8 nucleotides line up with TRBD2. The CDR3 has 14 amino acids. The trim removed 2 bases at V and 2 bases at J, leaving 3 bases unmatched. Germline loops: CDR1 SGHRS, CDR2 YFSETQ. In DNA form, the CDR3 reads TGCGCCAGCAGCTTAAGCGGGAGCCCCTACGAGCAGTACTTC. This codes for CASSLSGSPYEQYF.

This clone was seen a few times. This chain links TRBV30 with TRBJ2-3; 9 bases are a match to TRBD1. V trimming: 7 bases; J trimming: 2 bases; junction bases outside the gene matches: 10. The CDR3 loop spans 15 amino acids. Germline V gene lookup returns CDR1 GTSNPN and CDR2 SVGIG (reference sequence). CDR3: CASISGTGITDTQYF. The CDR3 DNA sequence: TGTGCCTCAATATCCGGGACAGGGATCACAGATACGCAGTATTTT. The entire variable domain, with the rest obtained from reference TRBV30 and TRBJ2-3, is as follows: SQTIHQWPATLVQPVGSPLSLECTVEGTSNPNLYWYRQAAGRGLQLLFYSVGIGQISSEVPQNLSASRPQDRQFILSSKKLLLSDSGFYLCASISGTGITDTQYFGPGTRLTVL.

This clone was recorded a few times. The CDR3 sequence: CSASMAYEQYF. For the CDR3, the DNA is TGCAGTGCTAGTATGGCTTACGAGCAGTACTTC. The rearrangement uses TRBV20-1 and TRBJ2-7; unclear D gene. The V end lost 3 bases, the J end lost 4 bases, and 7 bases lay between the germline ends. Germline CDR1 reads DFQATT; CDR2 reads SNEGSKA (reference sequence). The CDR3 runs 11 residues.

V and J are TRBV6-5 and TRBJ2-1, with a weak D call TRBD2 (6 bases). The CDR3 has 15 residues. CDR1 is MNHEY, CDR2 SVGAGI, per germline. The V and J ends lost 2 bases and 5 bases respectively, with 13 bases between them. The CDR3, as DNA: TGTGCCAGCAGTTACGATCGACTAGTCCACAATGAGCAGTTCTTC. Translated: CASSYDRLVHNEQFF.

The chain links TRBV18 to TRBJ1-4, with 7 bases identical to TRBD1. The CDR3 has 14 residues. The trim removed 3 bases at V and 6 bases at J, leaving 4 bases unmatched. CDR1 and CDR2 from the germline V gene are KGHSH and LQKENI. The CDR3 nucleotides are TGTGCCAGCTCACCGAACACAGGGGATGAAAAACTGTTTTTT. This translates into CASSPNTGDEKLFF.

V and J are TRBV6-5 and TRBJ1-3; D is unclear. V shed 2 bases and J shed 4 bases, with 12 bases lying between them. The CDR3 sequence is 15 residues long. The germline V gene encodes CDR1 MNHEY and CDR2 SVGAGI. The CDR3 sequence is CASSYEGSSGNTIYF. The CDR3, as DNA: TGTGCCAGCAGTTACGAGGGATCCTCAGGAAACACCATATATTTT.